These T cell receptor beta chains were read from a single sample in a study of T cells in Graves' hyperthyroidism and ophthalmopathy. TCRdb re-analysed the multiplex PCR reads in MiXCR, keeping a single row per CDR3 protein. Among some 500,000 distinct CDR3 sequences listed, about 24% were seen once. The sequenced material came from blood. Every receptor here comes from a woman aged 25 to 39 with Graves' ophthalmopathy. CDR3s include the opening cysteine and the closing phenylalanine or tryptophan. A D gene is named only where the DNA matches it firmly. Not every row has a clone size; where given, it reads once, few, many or a size class.

TRBJ1-1	.	many	TRBV30	TGTGCCTGGAGTGTACAGATTGACACTGAAGCTTTCTTT	CAWSVQIDTEAFF
TRBJ1-2	.	once	TRBV6-5	TGTGCCAGCAGTTACTCGAACCCCAGGGACTTGGGGGGCTACACCTTC	CASSYSNPRDLGGYTF
TRBJ1-1	.	many	TRBV6-2/TRBV6-3	TGTGCCAGCAGTCACGGACAGTCCACTGAAGCTTTCTTT	CASSHGQSTEAFF
TRBJ2-3	TRBD2	.	TRBV20-1	TGCAGTGCTAGTTTTAGCGGGAGGAATACGCAGTATTTT	CSASFSGRNTQYF
TRBJ1-2	TRBD1	few	TRBV28	TGTGCCAGCAGGTCCACAGGGGGATACTATGGCTACACCTTC	CASRSTGGYYGYTF
TRBJ1-5	.	many	TRBV19	TGTGCCAGTAGTCTCGACAGCGTGAATCAGCCCCAGCATTTT	CASSLDSVNQPQHF
TRBJ1-3	TRBD1	many	TRBV7-8	TGTGCCAGCAGCTTGGTAGACAGGGAACATTCCGGAAACACCATATATTTT	CASSLVDREHSGNTIYF
TRBJ1-1	.	many	TRBV20-1	TGCAGTGTTTCTGGGAACACTGAAGCTTTCTTT	CSVSGNTEAFF
TRBJ2-7	.	many	TRBV27	TGTGCCAGCAGTTCGTACAGGGAAGGGGACTACGAGCAGTACTTC	CASSSYREGDYEQYF
TRBJ2-2	.	.	TRBV15	TGTGCCACCAGCACGGCTACTGAGCCCTCAGATGCGTCGAACACCGGGGAGCTGTTTTTT	CATSTATEPSDASNTGELFF
TRBJ1-2	.	many	TRBV29-1	TGCAGCGTTGAACCAGGGTTAGGCTACACCTTC	CSVEPGLGYTF
TRBJ2-7	.	.	TRBV7-2	TGTGCCAGCAGCTTAGCGCGCGACTACGAGCAGTACTTC	CASSLARDYEQYF
TRBJ1-6	.	many	TRBV6-5	TGTGCCAGCAGTTACTCCCCGACAGAGAATTCACCCCTCCACTTT	CASSYSPTENSPLHF
TRBJ1-2	TRBD1	many	TRBV27	TGTGCCAGCAGCACCGACAGGGCCTCCTATGGCTACACCTTC	CASSTDRASYGYTF
TRBJ2-7	.	.	TRBV13	TGTGCCAGACTCATTCATCTAGGCGAGCAGTACTTC	CARLIHLGEQYF
TRBJ1-1	.	many	TRBV28	TGTGCCAGCAGGACCCATCACAGGGAGACCTCTGAAGCTTTCTTT	CASRTHHRETSEAFF
TRBJ1-2	TRBD1	.	TRBV6-5	TGTGCCAGCACCAGGGGGGGCGGAGAGGGCTACACCTTC	CASTRGGGEGYTF
TRBJ2-3	.	many	TRBV7-6	TGTGCCAGCAGCTTGTCTCCCCAAGTAGTGGCGCAGTATTTT	CASSLSPQVVAQYF
TRBJ2-5	.	.	TRBV7-6	TGTGCCAGCAGCTTAGCAGAGGGGGCGGGGGAGACCCAGTACTTC	CASSLAEGAGETQYF
TRBJ1-3	.	many	TRBV6-1	TGTGCCACCCTAGACGCGGGCTCTGGAAACACCATATATTTT	CATLDAGSGNTIYF
TRBJ2-5	TRBD1	.	TRBV7-9	TGTGCCAGCAGCTCCCGGGACAGGTTCGGAGAGACCCAGTACTTC	CASSSRDRFGETQYF
TRBJ1-5	TRBD1	many	TRBV10-2	TGCGCCAGCAGCGTCGGGACAGGGGGGAGCAATCAGCCCCAGCATTTT	CASSVGTGGSNQPQHF
TRBJ1-5	.	many	TRBV12-3/TRBV12-4	TGTGCCAGCAGTTCGCTCGCGCCAGGGACTCAGCCCCAGCATTTT	CASSSLAPGTQPQHF
TRBJ1-1	.	.	TRBV12-3/TRBV12-4	TGTGCCAGCAGTTTAGTTTACAGGGTGAACACTGAAGCTTTCTTT	CASSLVYRVNTEAFF
TRBJ2-4	.	many	TRBV12-3/TRBV12-4	TGTGCCAGCGGGCTTTGGGGTTATACCAAAAACATTCAGTACTTC	CASGLWGYTKNIQYF
TRBJ1-3	.	many	TRBV6-2/TRBV6-3	TGTGCCAGCAGTTACCAATCACCAAGGATGACGTCTGGAAACACCATATATTTT	CASSYQSPRMTSGNTIYF
TRBJ2-2	.	.	TRBV2	TGTGCCAGCACGGAGGTTAGGATGGCCGGGGAGCTGTTTTTT	CASTEVRMAGELFF
TRBJ1-1	.	many	TRBV6-1	TGTGCCAGCAGACCTGGGTCGGGGGGCACTGAAGCTTTCTTT	CASRPGSGGTEAFF
TRBJ2-5	.	many	TRBV19	TGTGCCAGTACCTCAACCCGGGGGGCCGGGGAGACCCAGTACTTC	CASTSTRGAGETQYF
TRBJ1-1	.	many	TRBV12-3/TRBV12-4	TGTGCCAGCAGGGACTTAACGGGGGACACTGAAGCTTTCTTT	CASRDLTGDTEAFF
TRBJ2-5	.	many	TRBV9	TGTGCCAGCAGCGTCCGGGACACCGACCAAGAGACCCAGTACTTC	CASSVRDTDQETQYF
TRBJ1-1	.	many	TRBV11-2	TGTGCCAGCAGCTTTGATCTAGGGCTTGAAGCTTTCTTT	CASSFDLGLEAFF
TRBJ1-2	.	many	TRBV4-1	TGCGCCAGCAGCCAAGAACCGGGGGCTGTTGGCTACACCTTC	CASSQEPGAVGYTF
TRBJ1-2	.	.	TRBV6-5	TGTGCCAGCAGTTACTCGAGACAGCTCTATGGCTACACCTTC	CASSYSRQLYGYTF
TRBJ2-7	.	many	TRBV6-1	TGTGCCAGCTCGACGGATTCCTACGAGCAGTACTTC	CASSTDSYEQYF
TRBJ2-5	TRBD2	many	TRBV6-2/TRBV6-3	TGTGCCAGCAGGGCGAGCGGGGTCTGGGGTGAGACCCAGTACTTC	CASRASGVWGETQYF
TRBJ1-2	.	many	TRBV5-1	TGCGCCAGCAGCAGGGACCTCGCCTACTATGGCTACACCTTC	CASSRDLAYYGYTF
TRBJ2-2	TRBD2	.	TRBV5-6	TGTGCCAGCAGCTCCGCACATGGACTAGCGGGGAACACCGGGGAGCTGTGTTTT	CASSSAHGLAGNTGELCF
TRBJ2-7	.	many	TRBV6-5	TGTGCCAGCAGTTTTCTTGGGGAGCAGTACTTC	CASSFLGEQYF
TRBJ1-2	.	.	TRBV28	TGTGCCAGCAGTCCGCAGACGGGGGCGTTCGACTACACCTTC	CASSPQTGAFDYTF